The present T cell receptor (beta chain) was sequenced within a study of metastatic and nonmetastatic thyroid tumors. Across the study: Repertoires from blood and tumor or nodule tissue of malignant and benign thyroid patients were compared. Study findings and constraints: Malignant thyroid tumors reportedly had TCR beta diversity that was significantly higher than in benign nodules, in blood and tumor.

No patient had received any treatment before thyroid surgery. Authors' processing steps: A distant-metastasis classifier for papillary thyroid cancer was built using CDR3 differences across clinicopathological groups. TCRdb reprocessed the PCR reads using MiXCR. TCRdb assigned the V and J calls; the authors' analysis was not used. The sample consists of 27,000 or so clones, 20% to 30% of them appearing once. CDR3 size: 13 residues. Trimming removed 2 bases at V and 4 bases at J, with 6 bases between. Germline V lookup: CDR1 MNHEY, CDR2 SVGAGI. A few counts support this clone. What it binds is unknown. The TCR was taken from a female donor with papillary thyroid cancer or a benign thyroid nodule (not recorded which). Some clones in this sample may be carry-over from other donors' samples. The chain employs TRBV6-5 and TRBJ1-3; D unresolved. The sequencing sample was made of blood. This CDR3 is CASSYGEGNTIYF. The CDR3 region has the DNA TGTGCCAGCAGTTACGGGGAAGGAAACACCATATATTTT.